This T cell receptor beta chain stems from a study of cytomegalovirus exposure and HLA in healthy donors. Background on the study: An earlier analysis identified fewer than 130 million unique TCR beta sequences in some 180 million T cells.

In the PCR, 60 Vbeta and 13 Jbeta primers were used. The protocol was immunoSEQ multiplex PCR, while the TCRdb copy is restricted to in-frame clones and leaves out a portion. The sample holds just over 150,000 clones, 75% to 90% seen once. General study results and limits: The authors later linked a missense DCLRE1C variant to TCR beta V- and J-gene trimming.

This clone was counted once. Antigen specificity is unknown. The CDR3 runs 14 residues. Germline CDR1 and CDR2: MDHEN and SYDVKM. Between the trimmed V and J ends, which lost 3 bases and 3 bases, there was a span of 11 bases. The receptor's source is a woman aged 18-29 years in good health and CMV-seronegative. The chain employs TRBV28 and TRBJ1-2; possibly TRBD1 for D (5 bases). Sequencing used PBMCs. As DNA, the CDR3 is TGTGCCAGCAGTTTGCCGACAGTCGACTATGGCTACACCTTC. Translation gives CASSLPTVDYGYTF.